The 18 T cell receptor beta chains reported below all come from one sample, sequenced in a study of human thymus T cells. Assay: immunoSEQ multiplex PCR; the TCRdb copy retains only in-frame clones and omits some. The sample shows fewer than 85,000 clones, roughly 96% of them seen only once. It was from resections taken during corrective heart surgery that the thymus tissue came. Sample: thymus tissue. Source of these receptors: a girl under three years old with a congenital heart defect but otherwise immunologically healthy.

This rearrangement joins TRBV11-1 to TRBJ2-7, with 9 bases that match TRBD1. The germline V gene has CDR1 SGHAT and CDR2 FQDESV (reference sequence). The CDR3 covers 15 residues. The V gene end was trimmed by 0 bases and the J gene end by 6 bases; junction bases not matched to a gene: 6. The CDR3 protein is CASSLAPGQGVEQYF. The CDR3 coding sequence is TGTGCCAGCAGCTTAGCCCCGGGACAGGGTGTCGAGCAGTACTTC.

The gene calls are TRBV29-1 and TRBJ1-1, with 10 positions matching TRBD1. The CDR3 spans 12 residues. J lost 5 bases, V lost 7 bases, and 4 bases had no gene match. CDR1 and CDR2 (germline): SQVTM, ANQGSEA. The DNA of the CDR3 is TGCAGCGCCTGGACAGGGGGGACTGAAGCTTTCTTT. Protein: CSAWTGGTEAFF.

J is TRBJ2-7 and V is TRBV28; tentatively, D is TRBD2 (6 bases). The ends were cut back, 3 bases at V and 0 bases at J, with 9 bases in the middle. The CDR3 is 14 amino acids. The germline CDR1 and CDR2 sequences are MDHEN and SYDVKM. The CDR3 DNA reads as TGTGCCAGCAGTTTCCCTAGCGACTCCTACGAGCAGTACTTC. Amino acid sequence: CASSFPSDSYEQYF.

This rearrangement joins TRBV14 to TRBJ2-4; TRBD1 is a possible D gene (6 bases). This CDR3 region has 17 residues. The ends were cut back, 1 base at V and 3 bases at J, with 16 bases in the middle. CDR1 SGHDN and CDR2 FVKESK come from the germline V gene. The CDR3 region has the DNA TGTGCCAGCAGCCAAGCCTCAACAGGGATCCACAAAAACATTCAGTACTTC. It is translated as CASSQASTGIHKNIQYF.

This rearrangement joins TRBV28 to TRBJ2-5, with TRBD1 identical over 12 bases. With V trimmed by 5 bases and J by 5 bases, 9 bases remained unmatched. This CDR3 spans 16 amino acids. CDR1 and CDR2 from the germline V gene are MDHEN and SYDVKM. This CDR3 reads CASSRRDRGPGETQYF. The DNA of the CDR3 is TGTGCCAGCAGTCGCCGGGACAGGGGGCCGGGGGAGACCCAGTACTTC.

CDR3 in amino acids: CSTLAIRTDTQYF. The DNA of the CDR3 is TGTTCCACCCTAGCGATTCGCACAGATACGCAGTATTTT. This sequence joins TRBV7-9 and TRBJ2-3; D might be TRBD2 (6 bases). The CDR3 runs to 13 residues. The V gene's germline CDR1 is SEHNR and CDR2 FQNEAQ (reference sequence).

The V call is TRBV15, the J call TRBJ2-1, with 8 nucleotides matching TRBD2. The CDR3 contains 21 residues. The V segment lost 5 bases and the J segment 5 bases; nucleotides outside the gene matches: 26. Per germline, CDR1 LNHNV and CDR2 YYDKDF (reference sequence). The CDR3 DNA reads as TGTGCCACCAGCCCCGTAATAGCGGGGCTCCGGATAAACCTGCCGGACAATGAGCAGTTCTTC. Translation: CATSPVIAGLRINLPDNEQFF.

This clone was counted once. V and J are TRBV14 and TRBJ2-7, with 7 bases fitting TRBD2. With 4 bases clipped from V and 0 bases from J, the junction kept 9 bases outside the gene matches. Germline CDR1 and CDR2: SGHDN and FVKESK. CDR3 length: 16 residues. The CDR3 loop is CASSRPLASGSYEQYF. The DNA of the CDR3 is TGTGCCAGCAGCCGGCCCCTGGCTAGCGGCTCCTACGAGCAGTACTTC.

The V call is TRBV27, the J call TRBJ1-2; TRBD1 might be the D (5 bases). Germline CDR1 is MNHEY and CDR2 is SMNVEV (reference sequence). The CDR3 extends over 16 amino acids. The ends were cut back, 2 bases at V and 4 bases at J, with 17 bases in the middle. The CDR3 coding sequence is TGTGCCAGCAGTTTAAAGAGGCAGGGATTTATCTATGGCTACACCTTC. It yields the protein CASSLKRQGFIYGYTF.

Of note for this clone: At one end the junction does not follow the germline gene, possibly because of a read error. The CDR3 here is CASSLDRGQVELTEAFF. The CDR3 nucleotides read TGTGCCAGCAGTTTAGACAGGGGTCAGGTTGAATTGACTGAAGCTTTCTTT. The chain has TRBV11-2 and TRBJ1-1, with TRBD1 matching over 8 bases. The CDR3 is made up of 17 amino acids. Germline CDR1 reads SGHAT; CDR2 reads FQNNGV.

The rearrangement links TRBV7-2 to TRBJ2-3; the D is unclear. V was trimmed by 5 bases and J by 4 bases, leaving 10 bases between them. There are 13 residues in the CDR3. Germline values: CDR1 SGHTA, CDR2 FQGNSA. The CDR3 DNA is TGTGCCAGCAGCCCCCAGCTAGCAGATACGCAGTATTTT. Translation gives CASSPQLADTQYF. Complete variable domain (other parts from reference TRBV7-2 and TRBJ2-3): GAGVSQSPSNKVTEKGKDVELRCDPISGHTALYWYRQSLGQGLEFLIYFQGNSAPDKSGLPSDRFSAERTGGSVSTLTIQRTQQEDSAVYLCASSPQLADTQYFGPGTRLTVL.

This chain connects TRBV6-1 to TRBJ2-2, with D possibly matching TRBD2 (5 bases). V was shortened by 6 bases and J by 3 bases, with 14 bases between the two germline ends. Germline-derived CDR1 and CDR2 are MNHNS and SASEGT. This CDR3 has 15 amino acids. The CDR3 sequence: CASRRQRRHTGELFF. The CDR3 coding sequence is TGTGCCAGCAGGCGCCAGCGGAGACACACCGGGGAGCTGTTTTTT.

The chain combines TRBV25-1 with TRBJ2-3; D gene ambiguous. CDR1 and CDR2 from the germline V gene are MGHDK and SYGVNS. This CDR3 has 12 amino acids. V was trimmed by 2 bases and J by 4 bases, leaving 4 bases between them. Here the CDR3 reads CASSEDSDTQYF. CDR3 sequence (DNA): TGTGCCAGCAGTGAAGACTCAGATACGCAGTATTTT.

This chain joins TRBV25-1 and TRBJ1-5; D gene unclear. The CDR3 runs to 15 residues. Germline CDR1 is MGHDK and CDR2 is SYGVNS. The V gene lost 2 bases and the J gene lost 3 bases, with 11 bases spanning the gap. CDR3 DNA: TGTGCCAGCAGTGAAAAGGGCGATGACAATCAGCCCCAGCATTTT. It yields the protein CASSEKGDDNQPQHF.

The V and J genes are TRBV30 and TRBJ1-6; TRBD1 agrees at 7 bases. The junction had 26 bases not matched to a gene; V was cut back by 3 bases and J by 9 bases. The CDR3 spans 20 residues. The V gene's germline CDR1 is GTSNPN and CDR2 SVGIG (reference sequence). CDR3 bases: TGTGCCTGGAGCAAGGCTCTTGGACAGGCGGACCCATGGTTGCCTTCACCCCTCCACTTT. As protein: CAWSKALGQADPWLPSPLHF.

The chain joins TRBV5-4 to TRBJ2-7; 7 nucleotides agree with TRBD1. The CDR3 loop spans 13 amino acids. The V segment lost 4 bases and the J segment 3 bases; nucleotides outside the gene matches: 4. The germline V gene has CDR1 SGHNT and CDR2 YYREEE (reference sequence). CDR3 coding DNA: TGTGCCAGCAGCACCTGGACAGGCTACGAGCAGTACTTC. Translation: CASSTWTGYEQYF.

The CDR3, as DNA: TGTGCCAGCAGCTGGACAGGGGGCGAGGCTGAAGCTTTCTTT. It specifies CASSWTGGEAEAFF. The chain has TRBV7-2 and TRBJ1-1, with TRBD1 matching 11 bases. Losses at the gene ends were 4 bases for V and 6 bases for J; bases not matched to a gene: 4. This CDR3 has 14 amino acids. The germline V gene encodes CDR1 SGHTA and CDR2 FQGNSA.

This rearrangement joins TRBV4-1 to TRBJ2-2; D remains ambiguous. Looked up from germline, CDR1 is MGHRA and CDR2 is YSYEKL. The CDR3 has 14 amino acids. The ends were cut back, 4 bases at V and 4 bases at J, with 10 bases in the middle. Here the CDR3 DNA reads TGCGCCAGCAGCCCTCAGTGGGGCACCGGGGAGCTGTTTTTT. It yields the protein CASSPQWGTGELFF.